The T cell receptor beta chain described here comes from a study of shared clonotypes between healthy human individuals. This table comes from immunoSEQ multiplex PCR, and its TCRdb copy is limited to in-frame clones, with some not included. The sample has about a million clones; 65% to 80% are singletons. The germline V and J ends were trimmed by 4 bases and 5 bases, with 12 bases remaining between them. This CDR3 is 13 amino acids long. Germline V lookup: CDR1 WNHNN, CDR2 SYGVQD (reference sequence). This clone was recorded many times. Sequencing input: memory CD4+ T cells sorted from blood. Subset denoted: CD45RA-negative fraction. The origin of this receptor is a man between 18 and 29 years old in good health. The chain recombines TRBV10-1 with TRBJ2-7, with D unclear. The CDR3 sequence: CASSAQIGDEQYF. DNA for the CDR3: TGCGCCAGCAGTGCTCAGATTGGGGACGAGCAGTACTTC.